This T cell receptor beta chain was sequenced during a study of blood T cells in healthy people across ages. General observations from the study: Roughly linear age-related decline in beta diversity appeared, significant by age roughly 40. Unknown donor CMV status possibly confounded expanded clonotype changes. Estimated diversity across one million T cells was deemed an underestimate.

This clonotype was picked up a small number of times. The antigen remains unidentified. PCR was performed a second time for about 6 to 12 cycles using a sample-barcoded 5' primer and a J-beta primer mix. TCRdb called the 5' RACE reads again in MiXCR, with one record for every CDR3 protein. In the table there are about 690,000 distinct CDR3 sequences, 35% to 50% of which are singletons. Donation came from healthy Caucasian individuals in Russia who were aged about 6 to 90. CDR3 size: 13 residues. Trimming removed 6 bases from V and 2 bases from J, with 12 bases in between. Germline values: CDR1 SQVTM, CDR2 ANQGSEA.

Sample: blood. The V gene is TRBV29-1, the J gene TRBJ2-3, with D possibly matching TRBD1 (6 bases). The TCR sequence derives from a man older than 75 in good health. For the CDR3, the DNA is TGCAGCGTCTCACAGGGACCCACAGATACGCAGTATTTT. It translates to CSVSQGPTDTQYF.